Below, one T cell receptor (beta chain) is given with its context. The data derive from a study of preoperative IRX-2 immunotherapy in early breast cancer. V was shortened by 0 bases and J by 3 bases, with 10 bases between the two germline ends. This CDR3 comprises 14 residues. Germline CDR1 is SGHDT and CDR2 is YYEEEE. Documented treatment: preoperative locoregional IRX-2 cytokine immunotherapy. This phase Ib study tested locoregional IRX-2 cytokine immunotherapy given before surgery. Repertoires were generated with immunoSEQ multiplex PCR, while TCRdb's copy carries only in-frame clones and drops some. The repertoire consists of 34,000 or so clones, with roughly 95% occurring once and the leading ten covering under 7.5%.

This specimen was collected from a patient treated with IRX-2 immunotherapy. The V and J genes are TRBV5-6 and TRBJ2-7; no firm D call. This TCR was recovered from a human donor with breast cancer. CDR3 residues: CASSLVPDGYEQYF. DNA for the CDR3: TGTGCCAGCAGCTTGGTCCCGGACGGCTACGAGCAGTACTTC.